This T cell receptor (beta chain) was sequenced for a study of blood T cell repertoires in COVID-19. CDR3 length: 13 amino acids. Between the trimmed V and J ends, which lost 7 bases and 4 bases, there was a span of 13 bases. CDR1 and CDR2 (germline): MDHEN, SYDVKM. As handled by the study authors: Amplification of reference gene primers provided the estimated nucleated cell counts. TCRdb's table, derived via immunoSEQ multiplex PCR, lists solely in-frame clones and lacks some. V, J and clone size were drawn from that table, and D and trimming were deduced from the DNA. This sample has around 120,000 clones; 85% occur once, and the top ten carry around 2.2%.

Specimen: peripheral blood. The receptor was derived from a human donor in a cohort sampled during active COVID-19. This chain joins TRBV28 and TRBJ2-5; D may be TRBD2 (7 bases). Here the CDR3 DNA reads TGTGCCAGCAACCGGGGGGCCGGAGAGACCCAGTACTTC. This translates into CASNRGAGETQYF.